This record covers a single T cell receptor (beta chain). At least ten counts were recorded for this clonotype. Its antigen is unknown. No much larger clonotype is one base removed from it; base qualities were not supplied. Libraries of naive CD8 T cells were built from approximately 20,000 to 980,000 sorted cells, with 10%, 30% or 50% of the purified RNA used. Naive CD8 T cells were FACS-sorted as CD8+CD4-CCR7+CD45RA+ on a BD FACSAria II into RLT Plus buffer. To test detection sensitivity, Jurkat RNA equal to about nine TCR copies was added to samples of about 20,000-1,000,000 naive CD8 T cells. Enrichment of CD8 T cells was performed with RosetteSep CD8+ T Cell Enrichment Cocktail and Ficoll-Paque, after which ACK red cell lysis was carried out. Taken from the germline V gene (reference sequence), the CDR1 and CDR2 loops are PRHDT and FYEKMQ. The CDR3 has 13 amino acids, counting the end cysteine and phenylalanine. The kept DNA is CDR3 alone, 39 bases in frame from the first base. Cut back by 0 bases and 7 bases, the V and J ends lie 7 bases apart.

This sample was taken from a study of molecular identifiers for immune sequencing clone quantification (dated by TCRdb to the late 2010s). Regarding the research as a whole: For a replicate experiment, RNA from approximately 20,000 or 100,000 naive CD8 T cells was divided into five aliquots, and four of the five aliquots were sequenced. This methods study used CD8 T cells to benchmark TCR RNA copy counting and molecular-identifier clustering-based TCR repertoire sequencing (MIDCIRS).

Library preparation was by PCR. The instrument given in TCRdb is Illumina HiSeq 4000. Bulk TCR libraries were generated as previously described, with the TCR primers listed in Table S5 used. Total RNA was purified with the Qiagen AllPrep DNA/RNA kit. Reads from multiple sequencing runs of the same library were pooled before analysis. Concerning the study's data processing: Only reads with exact TCR constant sequence were kept, trimmed to 150 nt, and grouped by their 12-nt molecular barcodes. Reads in each barcode group were sub-clustered using a 15% Levenshtein threshold, and a quality-weighted consensus sequence was built for each RNA molecule. Non-functional sequences were discarded, and so were lower-count sequences lying one edit away from another sequence. Barcode sub-clusters with fewer than 20% of the maximum read count were removed, based on fitting two negative binomial distributions. Using fastp at Q25 and MiXCR, TCRdb reprocessed the public reads and kept productive beta chains. Rows are unified per CDR3 protein, each entry keeping the most common DNA and genes. TCRdb, rather than the study authors, made the V and J calls. For this sample the table gives about 640,000 distinct CDR3 sequences, of which about 20% were detected only once. The leading ten clones occupy approximately 0.9% of the sample.

General study outcomes and caveats: The naive libraries included spiked-in Jurkat TCR RNA (10 copies' worth), and this Jurkat TCR RNA is not part of the donor repertoire. Clones above 20 RNA copies held over 99% of molecules in CMV-specific effector cells but under 1% in naive cells. The sizes of highly expanded clones could end up underestimated when identical TCR molecules share a barcode. Modeling gave roughly 3 recovered TCR RNA copies per cell versus around 10 by digital PCR, implying approximately 30% capture efficiency. Spiked-in Jurkat TCR RNA equivalent to a single cell was reported to be detectable even among approximately 1 million naive CD8 T cells. When barcode sub-clustering was not used, chimeric consensus sequences inflated TCR diversity, with chimeras reaching as high as 47%.

This sequence originates from a human donor in good health. Some libraries in this study had Jurkat cell RNA spiked in. The chain couples TRBV13 to TRBJ1-5; no D gene can be assigned with confidence. Sequences were obtained from naive CD8+ T cells from blood, with Jurkat cell RNA spiked in. Interpreted using the paper, the cell subset or site label stands for: FACS-sorted CD8+CD4-CCR7+CD45RA+ naive T cells. The sequenced DNA: TGTGCCAGCAGCTTAGGCGGAGGCCAGCCCCAGCATTTT. Translated, it gives CASSLGGGQPQHF.